Below are 22 T cell receptor beta chains sequenced from a single sample in a study of blood T cell repertoires in COVID-19. Only in-frame clones appear in the TCRdb table, and some are missing; sequencing was by immunoSEQ multiplex PCR. The sample has under 150,000 clones, roughly 80% seen once. Sequenced sample: peripheral blood. Every receptor here comes from a woman aged 55-69 years with acute or convalescent COVID-19.

The chain recombines TRBV2 with TRBJ1-5, with D maybe TRBD1 (6 bases). This CDR3 contains 14 residues. Per germline, CDR1 SNHLY and CDR2 FYNNEI. Deletions cut 2 bases from V and 1 base from J, with 6 bases between. CDR3 nucleotides: TGTGCCAGCAGTGAACAGGGGAGCAATCAGCCCCAGCATTTT. Its translation is CASSEQGSNQPQHF.

The chain uses TRBV2 and TRBJ2-4; 7 nucleotides line up with TRBD2. Germline values: CDR1 SNHLY, CDR2 FYNNEI. The CDR3 is 18 residues long. The V segment lost 6 bases and the J segment 2 bases; nucleotides outside the gene matches: 16. As DNA, the CDR3 is TGTGCCAGCAGCGAGACTCGCGGGTCGGGAGGAACCAAAAACATTCAGTACTTC. Translating gives CASSETRGSGGTKNIQYF.

The V call is TRBV5-5, the J call TRBJ2-1; 11 bases are shared with TRBD2. The CDR3 has 15 amino acids. Losses at the gene ends were 5 bases for V and 3 bases for J; bases not matched to a gene: 4. Looked up from germline, CDR1 is SGHKS and CDR2 is YYEKEE (reference sequence). DNA of the CDR3: TGTGCCAGCAGTCCTCTAGCGGGGGGCTACAATGAGCAGTTCTTC. Translation: CASSPLAGGYNEQFF. The entire variable domain, with the rest obtained from reference TRBV5-5 and TRBJ2-1, is as follows: DAGVTQSPTHLIKTRGQQVTLRCSPISGHKSVSWYQQVLGQGPQFIFQYYEKEERGRGNFPDRFSARQFPNYSSELNVNALLLGDSALYLCASSPLAGGYNEQFFGPGTRLTVL.

This clone was seen only a few times. The chain is built from TRBV19 and TRBJ2-2, with unresolved D. This CDR3 spans 14 amino acids. The germline V and J ends were trimmed by 3 bases and 1 base, with 6 bases remaining between them. In germline, CDR1 is LNHDA, CDR2 SQIVND (reference sequence). CDR3 amino acids: CASSMNRNTGELFF. The CDR3 bases are TGTGCCAGTAGTATGAATAGGAACACCGGGGAGCTGTTTTTT.

The rearrangement links TRBV5-4 to TRBJ2-2, with 8 bases identical to TRBD2. This CDR3 is built from 15 residues. The J segment lost 1 base and the V segment lost 4 bases, leaving 3 bases of the junction unmatched. Germline CDR1 is SGHNT and CDR2 is YYREEE (reference sequence). CDR3 region: CASSRSGRNTGELFF. The CDR3 bases are TGTGCCAGCAGCCGAAGCGGGAGGAACACCGGGGAGCTGTTTTTT.

The chain uses TRBV28 and TRBJ2-5; 12 nucleotides line up with TRBD2. Germline V gives CDR1 MDHEN, CDR2 SYDVKM. V trimming: 6 bases; J trimming: 2 bases; junction bases outside the gene matches: 19. The CDR3 spans 20 residues. CDR3: CASSLTSLAGGTGGQETQYF. CDR3 DNA sequence: TGTGCCAGCAGCCTGACCTCACTAGCGGGAGGCACAGGTGGGCAAGAGACCCAGTACTTC.

V is TRBV7-2 and J is TRBJ1-2; TRBD1 aligns across 7 bases. This CDR3 is 15 amino acids long. Trimming at V came to 2 bases and at J to 5 bases, leaving 8 bases not matched to a gene. Germline V gene lookup returns CDR1 SGHTA and CDR2 FQGNSA. The CDR3 sequence is CASSLSQDRKYGYTF. The CDR3 bases are TGTGCCAGCAGCTTATCACAGGACAGGAAGTATGGCTACACCTTC. The whole variable domain, remainder taken from reference TRBV7-2 and TRBJ1-2, is GAGVSQSPSNKVTEKGKDVELRCDPISGHTALYWYRQSLGQGLEFLIYFQGNSAPDKSGLPSDRFSAERTGGSVSTLTIQRTQQEDSAVYLCASSLSQDRKYGYTFGSGTRLTVV.

The chain has TRBV10-2 and TRBJ2-1; TRBD2 is a possible D gene (6 bases). This CDR3 is 14 amino acids long. The ends were cut back, 8 bases at V and 5 bases at J, with 16 bases in the middle. Germline CDR1 reads WSHSY; CDR2 reads SAAADI. This CDR3 reads CASPGSTVNNEQFF. The CDR3 coding sequence is TGCGCCAGCCCCGGGAGCACGGTAAACAATGAGCAGTTCTTC.

This chain joins TRBV6-6 and TRBJ1-4; D is undetermined. Germline-derived CDR1 and CDR2 are MNHNY and SVGAGI (reference sequence). V lost 8 bases and J 8 bases, leaving 12 bases between the germline ends. This CDR3 is built from 12 residues. CDR3 amino acids: CASSEGLEKLFF. Here the CDR3 DNA reads TGTGCCAGCTCCGAGGGCTTAGAAAAACTGTTTTTT.

CDR3 coding DNA: TGTGCCAGCAGCTTAGGGGGGGCCTATAATTCACCCCTCCACTTT. This codes for CASSLGGAYNSPLHF. The V gene is TRBV7-9, the J gene TRBJ1-6, with D perhaps matching TRBD1 (5 bases). The CDR3 extends over 15 amino acids. The V gene lost 1 base and the J gene lost 2 bases, with 6 bases spanning the gap. Germline CDR1 SEHNR, CDR2 FQNEAQ (reference sequence).

This sequence joins TRBV5-1 and TRBJ2-5, with TRBD2 matching 13 bases. Germline values: CDR1 SGHRS, CDR2 YFSETQ. V shed 0 bases and J 4 bases; nucleotides not matched to a gene: 6. The CDR3 spans 17 residues. CDR3 DNA: TGCGCCAGCAGCTTGGCCACTAGCGGGAGGGCCTCAGAGACCCAGTACTTC. Its protein is CASSLATSGRASETQYF.

The chain is built from TRBV18 and TRBJ2-1, with TRBD2 matching over 7 bases. Germline assignment: CDR1 KGHSH and CDR2 LQKENI. V dropped 3 bases and J dropped 9; count of bases not matched to a gene: 5. This CDR3 comprises 13 residues. Here the CDR3 DNA reads TGTGCCAGCTCACCGACTAGCTTCGGTGAGCAGTTCTTC. Amino acid sequence: CASSPTSFGEQFF.

The chain has TRBV19 and TRBJ1-6; 7 nucleotides match TRBD1. CDR3 size: 14 residues. V lost 5 bases, J lost 7 bases, and 5 bases stayed unmatched. From germline, CDR1 is LNHDA and CDR2 SQIVND (reference sequence). In DNA form, the CDR3 reads TGTGCCAGTAGTGTGGGGACAGAAAATTCACCCCTCCACTTT. This encodes CASSVGTENSPLHF.

There are a few counts of this clone. This chain uses TRBV19 with TRBJ2-1; 14 bases fit TRBD2. Trimming took 7 bases from V and 7 from J; bases not matched to a gene: 3. The CDR3 extends over 14 amino acids. The germline V gene encodes CDR1 LNHDA and CDR2 SQIVND (reference sequence). CDR3 in amino acids: CASMGLAGVNEQFF. CDR3 DNA sequence: TGTGCCAGTATGGGACTAGCGGGAGTTAATGAGCAGTTCTTC.

The V call is TRBV12-3 or TRBV12-4, the J call TRBJ1-1; TRBD1 might be the D (5 bases). V lost 6 bases to trimming and J lost 7 bases, with 15 bases between them. CDR3 size: 13 residues. This chain's CDR3 is CASSLGVDSEAFF. For the CDR3, the DNA is TGTGCCAGCAGCCTAGGAGTTGACAGTGAAGCTTTCTTT.

The rearrangement links TRBV6-1 to TRBJ1-3; D uncertain. The CDR3 sequence is 14 residues long. V lost 1 base and J 2 bases, leaving 6 bases between the germline ends. CDR1 is MNHNS and CDR2 is SASEGT in the germline V gene. CDR3 nucleotides: TGTGCCAGCAGTGAAGTACAGCCTGGAAACACCATATATTTT. Translation gives CASSEVQPGNTIYF.

The gene calls are TRBV2 and TRBJ1-5; D is possibly TRBD1 (6 bases). Germline V gene sequence: CDR1 SNHLY, CDR2 FYNNEI. Trimming took off 7 bases at V and 4 bases at J, with 14 bases between the two ends. The CDR3 consists of 14 residues. The CDR3 nucleotides read TGTGCCAGCACCGGAGGGGGGGCTAATCAGCCCCAGCATTTT. Translation gives CASTGGGANQPQHF.

The V gene is TRBV7-9, the J gene TRBJ1-5, with TRBD1 identical over 7 bases. The CDR3 spans 15 residues. V gave up 2 bases and J gave up 4 bases; unmatched junction bases: 5. The germline V gene has CDR1 SEHNR and CDR2 FQNEAQ (reference sequence). CDR3 sequence: CASSLSSGGNQPQHF. CDR3 bases: TGTGCCAGCAGCTTATCTTCAGGGGGGAATCAGCCCCAGCATTTT.

The V call is TRBV28, the J call TRBJ1-5; no clear D. Germline loops: CDR1 MDHEN, CDR2 SYDVKM. The CDR3 length is 17 residues. Trimming cost V 6 bases and J 1 base, with 19 bases left between them. This CDR3 reads CASSVRPTRGSNQPQHF. CDR3 nucleotides: TGTGCCAGCAGCGTCCGACCGACACGAGGGAGCAATCAGCCCCAGCATTTT. The complete variable domain, with remaining parts taken from reference TRBV28 and TRBJ1-5, reads DVKVTQSSRYLVKRTGEKVFLECVQDMDHENMFWYRQDPGLGLRLIYFSYDVKMKEKGDIPEGYSVSREKKERFSLILESASTNQTSMYLCASSVRPTRGSNQPQHFGDGTRLSIL.

The chain is built from TRBV6-5 and TRBJ1-2; D call uncertain. There are 14 residues in the CDR3. The germline V gene encodes CDR1 MNHEY and CDR2 SVGAGI. V was trimmed by 2 bases and J by 6 bases, leaving 13 bases between them. The CDR3 nucleotides are TGTGCCAGCAGTTACAGCCGCAGGAATGATGGCTACACCTTC. It codes for CASSYSRRNDGYTF.

J is TRBJ2-7 and V is TRBV27; TRBD1 matches 8 bases. The V segment lost 0 bases and the J segment 3 bases; nucleotides outside the gene matches: 7. The CDR3 has 16 amino acids. Germline CDR1 reads MNHEY; CDR2 reads SMNVEV (reference sequence). The chain's CDR3 is CASSLSSQGADYEQYF. For the CDR3, the DNA is TGTGCCAGCAGTTTATCGAGTCAGGGGGCCGACTACGAGCAGTACTTC.

This chain connects TRBV5-1 to TRBJ1-5; D perhaps matches TRBD1 (5 bases). Per the germline V gene, CDR1 is SGHRS and CDR2 is YFSETQ. V lost 0 bases, J lost 5 bases, and 12 bases lay in between. CDR3 length: 15 residues. DNA for the CDR3: TGCGCCAGCAGCTTGGTGGGGGGAGGCCATCAGCCCCAGCATTTT. It is translated as CASSLVGGGHQPQHF.